This entry describes one T cell receptor (gamma chain). This clone was recorded only once. The antigen it binds to is not known. One end of the junction is discordant with germline, which a read error may explain. The sample belongs to a study of gamma-delta T cells after stem cell transplantation (dated by TCRdb to 2016 to 2017). Its CDR3 holds 16 amino acids, cysteine through phenylalanine. Solely the CDR3 DNA is kept, with 48 bases framed from the first base. The germline V gene (reference sequence) provides CDR1 GITISATS and CDR2 ISYDGTV. Preparation of the library involved RT-PCR. TCRdb records Illumina MiSeq as the sequencer. TCRdb processed the public reads again with the CATT caller, after which rows with matching DNA were combined. Present in this sample are around 300 gamma-chain clones, roughly 67% of which were seen just once. The ten largest clonotypes hold 51% of the sample.

The V gene is TRGV9 and the J gene is TRGJ1 or TRGJ2. No J segment appears in TCRdb, so it was assigned here by matching the sequence to germline. The TCR originated in a human donor. It is not recorded whose cells these are; they may come from a transplant donor. Sequencing input: gamma-delta T cells. The CDR3 region has the sequence CALWEVRSIYYDKKLF. At the DNA level, the sequence is TGTGCCTTGTGGGAGGTGCGATCCATTTATTATGATAAGAAACTCTTT.